A single sample is the source of the 14 T cell receptor beta chains below, sequenced in a study of beta chain features in type 1 diabetes. As every portion of the isolated RNA was reverse transcribed, the sequencing read expressed TCRB transcripts. Produced via immunoSEQ multiplex PCR; TCRdb's table is partial and in-frame only. Here the sample spans about half a million clones, about 10% being singletons. The sample consisted of naive CD4+ T cells from blood. These receptors were obtained from a woman aged 18-29 years in good health.

A few counts support this clone. V is TRBV29-1 and J is TRBJ2-7, with 7 bases matching TRBD1. CDR1 is SQVTM, CDR2 ANQGSEA, per germline. CDR3 size: 13 residues. V dropped 5 bases and J dropped 0; count of bases not matched to a gene: 4. CDR3 bases: TGCAGCGTTTCCGGGACAGTCTCCTACGAGCAGTACTTC. Protein product: CSVSGTVSYEQYF.

The chain carries TRBV15 and TRBJ1-1; D call uncertain. V was cut by 1 base and J by 0 bases, with 6 bases left in between. The CDR3 contains 14 residues. The germline CDR1 and CDR2 sequences are LNHNV and YYDKDF (reference sequence). CDR3 coding DNA: TGTGCCACCAGCAGAGTACAGATGAACACTGAAGCTTTCTTT. This translates into CATSRVQMNTEAFF.

The sample holds a few counts of this clone. The chain has TRBV7-2 and TRBJ2-4, with D unresolved. The CDR3 spans 14 residues. V was pared by 1 base and J by 12 bases, with 16 bases between. Per germline, CDR1 SGHTA and CDR2 FQGNSA. CDR3 DNA: TGTGCCAGCAGCTTAGGGCAGCCCCTGAGAGATCAGTACTTC. Translated, it gives CASSLGQPLRDQYF.

The V call is TRBV4-3, the J call TRBJ2-3, with 14 positions matching TRBD2. CDR3 length equals 18 residues. J was trimmed by 4 bases and V by 0 bases; bases with no gene match: 6. CDR1 is LGHNA and CDR2 is YSLEER in the germline V gene. Here the CDR3 DNA reads TGCGCCAGCAGCCAAGACCCCGCGACTAGCGGGAGGGCAGATACGCAGTATTTT. This gives the protein CASSQDPATSGRADTQYF.

Only a few counts were recorded for this clone. The V and J genes are TRBV21-1 and TRBJ1-5. TRBV21-1 is assigned pseudogene status. This CDR3 is built from 17 residues. Here the CDR3 reads CASSKEFPSGGAQPQHF. DNA of the CDR3: TGTGCCAGCAGCAAAGAATTCCCTTCAGGGGGGGCTCAGCCCCAGCATTTT.

J is TRBJ2-1 and V is TRBV7-2; D assignment may be TRBD1 or TRBD2 (5 bases each). Trimming removed 0 bases at V and 9 bases at J, with 6 bases between. The CDR3 runs to 12 residues. The germline CDR1 and CDR2 sequences are SGHTA and FQGNSA. The DNA of the CDR3 is TGTGCCAGCAGCTTAGCAGGGACTGAGCAGTTCTTC. Protein product: CASSLAGTEQFF. Full variable domain (missing parts from reference TRBV7-2 and TRBJ2-1): GAGVSQSPSNKVTEKGKDVELRCDPISGHTALYWYRQSLGQGLEFLIYFQGNSAPDKSGLPSDRFSAERTGGSVSTLTIQRTQQEDSAVYLCASSLAGTEQFFGPGTRLTVL.

The gene calls are TRBV18 and TRBJ1-2; D remains ambiguous. Germline V gives CDR1 KGHSH, CDR2 LQKENI. V gave up 5 bases and J gave up 4 bases, with 5 bases separating them. This CDR3 contains 11 residues. CDR3 residues: CASSSRYGYTF. CDR3 bases: TGTGCCAGCTCATCCCGCTATGGCTACACCTTC. The whole variable domain, remainder taken from reference TRBV18 and TRBJ1-2, is NAGVMQNPRHLVRRRGQEARLRCSPMKGHSHVYWYRQLPEEGLKFMVYLQKENIIDESGMPKERFSAEFPKEGPSILRIQQVVRGDSAAYFCASSSRYGYTFGSGTRLTVV.

In this sample, this clone turned up a few times. Within the sample, other DNA sequences also encode this same CDR3. The genes are TRBV19 and TRBJ1-5, with D tentatively TRBD1 (5 bases). The CDR3 contains 11 residues. V gave up 6 bases and J gave up 7 bases, with 7 bases separating them. The germline V gene encodes CDR1 LNHDA and CDR2 SQIVND (reference sequence). The CDR3 reads CASRGDQPQHF. The CDR3 DNA is TGTGCCAGTAGAGGGGACCAGCCCCAGCATTTT.

The CDR3 DNA reads as TGTGCCAGCAGCTCGGCAGAAGCTTTCTTT. This sequence encodes CASSSAEAFF. This chain links TRBV7-2 with TRBJ1-1; no reliable D call. V was clipped by 4 bases and J by 8 bases, with 5 bases between them. The CDR3 sequence is 10 residues long. The germline gives CDR1 SGHTA, CDR2 FQGNSA.

The rearrangement links TRBV5-8 to TRBJ2-3; unclear D gene. The CDR3 runs to 14 residues. CDR1 is SGHTS and CDR2 is YDEGEE in the germline V gene. The V end lost 2 bases, the J end lost 1 base, and 8 bases lay between the germline ends. The CDR3 sequence is CASSFGRGTDTQYF. The CDR3 nucleotides are TGTGCCAGCAGCTTCGGCCGTGGCACAGATACGCAGTATTTT.

This clone was found a few times. The chain joins TRBV7-2 to TRBJ1-4; TRBD1 is a possible D gene (6 bases). CDR3 length equals 16 residues. V was clipped by 1 base and J by 1 base, with 10 bases between them. The germline V gene encodes CDR1 SGHTA and CDR2 FQGNSA. The CDR3 loop reads CASSLVAGVTNEKLFF. The CDR3 DNA is TGTGCCAGCAGCTTAGTAGCAGGGGTAACTAATGAAAAACTGTTTTTT.

This clone was counted between two and nine times. This rearrangement joins TRBV2 to TRBJ2-7; D is unresolved. The germline gives CDR1 SNHLY, CDR2 FYNNEI. V gave up 4 bases and J gave up 0 bases, with 4 bases separating them. This CDR3 contains 12 residues. The CDR3 loop reads CASSASSYEQYF. CDR3 nucleotide sequence: TGTGCCAGCAGTGCTTCCTCCTACGAGCAGTACTTC.

This clone was found a few times. The V and J genes are TRBV7-9 and TRBJ2-1, with 9 positions matching TRBD2. The V and J ends lost 8 bases and 4 bases, in that order; junction bases with no gene match: 9. Germline V gene lookup returns CDR1 SEHNR and CDR2 FQNEAQ (reference sequence). CDR3 length equals 15 residues. CDR3 in amino acids: CASRVGAGGYNEQFF. CDR3 in DNA: TGTGCCAGCCGCGTAGGGGCGGGAGGGTACAATGAGCAGTTCTTC.

This clone was seen a handful of times. The chain joins TRBV29-1 to TRBJ1-2, with 7 bases that match TRBD1. The CDR3 runs to 14 residues. Unmatched junction bases numbered 7, after V lost 4 bases and J lost 2 bases. Germline assignment: CDR1 SQVTM and CDR2 ANQGSEA. The CDR3 here is CSVVPTGPNYGYTF. CDR3 nucleotides: TGCAGCGTTGTACCGACAGGGCCAAACTATGGCTACACCTTC.